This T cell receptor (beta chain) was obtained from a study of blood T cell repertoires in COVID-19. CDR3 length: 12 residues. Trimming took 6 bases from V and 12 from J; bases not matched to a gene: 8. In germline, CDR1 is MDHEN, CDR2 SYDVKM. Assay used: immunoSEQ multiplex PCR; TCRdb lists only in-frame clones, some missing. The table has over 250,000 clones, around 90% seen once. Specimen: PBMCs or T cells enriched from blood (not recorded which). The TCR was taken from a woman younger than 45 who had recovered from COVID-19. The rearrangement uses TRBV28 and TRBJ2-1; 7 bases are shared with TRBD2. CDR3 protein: CASSQSGKGQFF. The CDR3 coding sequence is TGTGCCAGCAGCCAAAGCGGGAAAGGGCAGTTCTTC.